The 4 T cell receptor beta chains given below trace back to one sample, sequenced in a study of tissue T cells after allogeneic stem cell transplantation. Some clones are missing from TCRdb's copy, which holds only in-frame ones; the method was immunoSEQ multiplex PCR. The table has some 17,000 clones, roughly two thirds seen once. The sequencing sample was made of spleen. The receptors shown here come from a female BALB/c mouse in good health. This strain's MHC haplotype is H2-d.

Concerning this clone itself: Each gene name is a mouse one. The CDR3 end lies 1 residue beyond the end of the read and is filled in from the germline J gene. This chain connects TRBV2 to TRBJ2-5, with D perhaps TRBD2 (5 bases). Germline V gene sequence: CDR1 LGHNA, CDR2 YSYQKL. The CDR3 is 16 residues long. With 0 bases removed from V and 0 bases from J, the gap between germline ends came to 10 bases. CDR3 amino acids: CASSQEAGFNQDTQYF. The part of the CDR3 DNA that was read is TGTGCCAGCAGCCAAGAGGCTGGGTTTAACCAAGACACCCAGTAC.

This clone was picked up a small number of times. The germline and genes are mouse ones. CDR3: CASSDAGNTLYF. CDR3 DNA, as far as it was read: TGTGCCAGCAGTGATGCTGGAAATACGCTCTAT. The chain links TRBV13-1 to TRBJ1-3, with D unclear. The read comes to an end 1 residue before the CDR3 does, leaving the germline J gene to fill in the end. This CDR3 has 12 amino acids. Trimming removed 0 bases from V and 2 bases from J, with 0 bases in between. Germline V gene data show CDR1 as NSHNY and CDR2 as SYGAGN.

As for this clone: Mouse gene names and germline throughout. The read ends 1 residue shy of where the CDR3 ends; the end is completed using the germline J gene. The J gene is TRBJ2-3, the V gene TRBV15; TRBD2 matches at 10 bases. From germline, CDR1 is SGHND and CDR2 FRSKSL. Losses at the gene ends were 3 bases for V and 1 base for J; bases not matched to a gene: 1. The CDR3 has 15 residues. The CDR3 DNA, read in part, is TGTGCCAGCAGTTTCTGGGGGGGCTGTGCAGAAACGCTGTAT. This sequence encodes CASSFWGGCAETLY. The full CDR3 is CASSFWGGCAETLYF.

Concerning this clone: Any gene name here is a mouse gene name. CDR3 sequence: CASSGTTSQNTLYF. The CDR3 bases that were read are TGTGCCAGCAGTGGGACAACTAGTCAAAACACCTTGTAC. The chain combines TRBV13-1 with TRBJ2-4, with D tentatively TRBD1 (5 bases). The CDR3 is cut off 1 residue early in the read; its end comes from the germline J gene. This CDR3 has 14 residues. Germline loops: CDR1 NSHNY, CDR2 SYGAGN. Trimming took 3 bases from V and 0 from J, leaving 8 bases between them.